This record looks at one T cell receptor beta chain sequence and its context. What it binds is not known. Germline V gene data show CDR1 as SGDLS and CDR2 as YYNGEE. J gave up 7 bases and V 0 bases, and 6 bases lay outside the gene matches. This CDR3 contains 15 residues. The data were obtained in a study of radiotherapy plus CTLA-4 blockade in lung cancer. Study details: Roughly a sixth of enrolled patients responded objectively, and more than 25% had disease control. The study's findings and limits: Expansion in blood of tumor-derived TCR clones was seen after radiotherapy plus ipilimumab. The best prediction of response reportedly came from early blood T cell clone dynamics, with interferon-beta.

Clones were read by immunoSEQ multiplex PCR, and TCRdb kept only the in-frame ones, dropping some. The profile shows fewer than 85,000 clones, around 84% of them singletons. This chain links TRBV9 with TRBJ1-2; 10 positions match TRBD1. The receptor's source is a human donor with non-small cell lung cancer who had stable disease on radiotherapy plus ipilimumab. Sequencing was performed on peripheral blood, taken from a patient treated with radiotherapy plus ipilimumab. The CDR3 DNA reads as TGTGCCAGCAGCGTAGTAGGGACAGGGGTCGGTGGCTACACCTTC. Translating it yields CASSVVGTGVGGYTF.